A single sample gave rise to the 20 T cell receptor beta chains below, sequenced in a study of technical replicates of blood from several donors. TCRdb's copy holds only in-frame clones and misses some; the assay was immunoSEQ multiplex PCR. The table lists roughly 80,000 clones, roughly 94% of them singletons, with about 0.38% in the top ten. Sequencing was done on a sample of T cells isolated from PBMCs. These receptors all come from a human donor in good health.

CDR3 coding DNA: TGTGCCAGCAGCTCGCAGGGGATAAACACTGAAGCTTTCTTT. Protein: CASSSQGINTEAFF. This chain links TRBV5-4 with TRBJ1-1, with D possibly matching TRBD1 (6 bases). V gave up 3 bases and J gave up 2 bases, with 11 bases separating them. The CDR3 has 14 residues. CDR1 is SGHNT and CDR2 is YYREEE in the germline V gene (reference sequence). The entire variable domain, with the rest obtained from reference TRBV5-4 and TRBJ1-1, is as follows: ETGVTQSPTHLIKTRGQQVTLRCSSQSGHNTVSWYQQALGQGPQFIFQYYREEENGRGNFPPRFSGLQFPNYSSELNVNALELDDSALYLCASSSQGINTEAFFGQGTRLTVV.

The chain links TRBV5-1 to TRBJ2-7; 7 bases agree with TRBD2. The CDR3 is made up of 14 amino acids. Trimming removed 3 bases from V and 6 bases from J; junction bases left unmatched: 9. Germline V lookup: CDR1 SGHRS, CDR2 YFSETQ. CDR3 nucleotides: TGCGCCAGCAGCTCAGGCGGGAGTGGGGCCGAGCAGTACTTC. This encodes CASSSGGSGAEQYF.

This sequence joins TRBV30 and TRBJ2-2; 8 nucleotides align to TRBD2. Germline CDR1 GTSNPN, CDR2 SVGIG (reference sequence). The CDR3 is 15 residues long. The junction had 8 bases not matched to a gene; V was cut back by 5 bases and J by 3 bases. This CDR3 reads CAWGGAGGYTGELFF. In DNA form, the CDR3 reads TGTGCCTGGGGAGGGGCGGGAGGTTACACCGGGGAGCTGTTTTTT. Supplemented by reference TRBV30 and TRBJ2-2, the full variable domain reads SQTIHQWPATLVQPVGSPLSLECTVEGTSNPNLYWYRQAAGRGLQLLFYSVGIGQISSEVPQNLSASRPQDRQFILSSKKLLLSDSGFYLCAWGGAGGYTGELFFGEGSRLTVL.

The rearrangement uses TRBV5-6 and TRBJ2-7; the D gene is possibly TRBD1 (6 bases). CDR1 SGHDT and CDR2 YYEEEE come from the germline V gene. V lost 6 bases to trimming and J lost 7 bases, with 11 bases between them. This CDR3 comprises 11 residues. The CDR3 reads CASTLRGEQYF. CDR3 bases: TGTGCCAGCACCCTCAGGGGTGAGCAGTACTTC. The complete variable domain, with remaining parts taken from reference TRBV5-6 and TRBJ2-7, reads DAGVTQSPTHLIKTRGQQVTLRCSPKSGHDTVSWYQQALGQGPQFIFQYYEEEERQRGNFPDRFSGHQFPNYSSELNVNALLLGDSALYLCASTLRGEQYFGPGTRLTVT.

The chain has TRBV11-1 and TRBJ2-5; 11 bases fit TRBD2. V was pared by 5 bases and J by 5 bases, with 7 bases of the junction left unmatched. The CDR3 length is 15 residues. CDR1 SGHAT and CDR2 FQDESV come from the germline V gene (reference sequence). CDR3 sequence: CASSLPTSGIETQYF. The CDR3 nucleotides are TGTGCCAGCAGCCTCCCGACTAGCGGGATTGAGACCCAGTACTTC.

This clone was counted a few times. V usage is TRBV25-1 and J usage is TRBJ1-2, with D possibly TRBD1 on 5 matching bases. From germline, CDR1 is MGHDK and CDR2 SYGVNS. The V end lost 8 bases, the J end lost 1 base, and 17 bases lay between the germline ends. CDR3 length: 15 amino acids. The CDR3 DNA reads TGTGCCAGCGGATCTGGAGACAGAGGTAACTATGGCTACACCTTC. It is translated as CASGSGDRGNYGYTF.

The chain recombines TRBV7-9 with TRBJ2-7, with 12 positions matching TRBD2. Germline V CDR1 and CDR2: SEHNR, FQNEAQ (reference sequence). This CDR3 contains 15 residues. Trimming took 5 bases from V and 5 from J; bases not matched to a gene: 7. CDR3 DNA: TGTGCCAGCAGCCCACGGACTAGCGGGAAGGACGAGCAGTACTTC. Translated: CASSPRTSGKDEQYF.

The chain couples TRBV4-2 to TRBJ2-2; tentative D call: TRBD2 (5 bases). Germline V gives CDR1 LGHNA, CDR2 YNFKEQ. The length of the CDR3 is 16 residues. V was pared by 0 bases and J by 4 bases, with 12 bases between. The DNA of the CDR3 is TGTGCCAGCAGCCAAGAGTCGGGGTTGAGCACCGGGGAGCTGTTTTTT. Translation gives CASSQESGLSTGELFF.

This chain links TRBV6-5 with TRBJ1-1, with 8 positions matching TRBD1. The trim removed 6 bases at V and 5 bases at J, leaving 5 bases unmatched. The CDR3 loop spans 13 amino acids. The germline V gene encodes CDR1 MNHEY and CDR2 SVGAGI. In DNA form, the CDR3 reads TGTGCCAGCAGGCGGACAGGGAAAACTGAAGCTTTCTTT. Translating it yields CASRRTGKTEAFF.

The chain joins TRBV6-5 to TRBJ1-5; 7 bases line up with TRBD1. The trim removed 5 bases at V and 9 bases at J, leaving 4 bases unmatched. The germline V gene encodes CDR1 MNHEY and CDR2 SVGAGI. The CDR3 has 12 residues. In DNA, the CDR3 is TGTGCCAGCAGTCGACAGGGATTGCCCCAGCATTTT. It codes for CASSRQGLPQHF.

The rearrangement links TRBV7-9 to TRBJ1-2, with D possibly matching TRBD1 (6 bases). The CDR3 spans 14 residues. Per germline, CDR1 SEHNR and CDR2 FQNEAQ (reference sequence). V was cut by 8 bases and J by 4 bases, with 17 bases left in between. Here the CDR3 DNA reads TGTGCCAGCCTAGGGGGACGCCTCCTCTATGGCTACACCTTC. Amino acid sequence: CASLGGRLLYGYTF.

The chain has TRBV7-9 and TRBJ2-7; 8 nucleotides line up with TRBD1. The CDR3 runs to 14 residues. CDR1 and CDR2 from the germline V gene are SEHNR and FQNEAQ (reference sequence). V lost 1 base, J lost 5 bases, and 4 bases stayed unmatched. The chain's CDR3 is CASSLGQGSDEQYF. CDR3 sequence (DNA): TGTGCCAGCAGCTTAGGACAGGGGAGCGACGAGCAGTACTTC.

CDR3 in amino acids: CASSQGGQGSSNYGYTF. The CDR3 DNA reads TGCGCCAGCAGCCAAGGGGGACAGGGATCATCTAACTATGGCTACACCTTC. The gene calls are TRBV4-1 and TRBJ1-2, with 9 bases identical to TRBD1. V shed 1 base and J 0 bases; nucleotides not matched to a gene: 6. CDR3 length equals 17 residues. Germline V lookup: CDR1 MGHRA, CDR2 YSYEKL.

The genes are TRBV19 and TRBJ1-5; D uncertain. V was shortened by 7 bases and J by 0 bases, with 16 bases between the two germline ends. Per germline, CDR1 LNHDA and CDR2 SQIVND (reference sequence). This CDR3 has 16 residues. The CDR3 protein is CASTPQEAYSNQPQHF. CDR3 DNA sequence: TGTGCCAGTACCCCCCAGGAGGCGTATAGCAATCAGCCCCAGCATTTT.

This chain links TRBV9 with TRBJ1-1, with TRBD1 matching 8 bases. This CDR3 region has 14 residues. Germline V CDR1 and CDR2: SGDLS, YYNGEE. Unmatched junction bases numbered 7, after V lost 4 bases and J lost 5 bases. CDR3 residues: CASSSRDRTTEAFF. CDR3 DNA: TGTGCCAGCAGCAGCCGGGACAGGACGACTGAAGCTTTCTTT.

V is TRBV7-3 and J is TRBJ1-5, with unresolved D. The CDR3 runs 13 residues. Germline assignment: CDR1 SGHTA and CDR2 FQGTGA. Deletions cut 2 bases from V and 7 bases from J, with 9 bases between. CDR3 loop: CASSLSEGQPQHF. The CDR3 DNA is TGTGCCAGCAGCTTATCTGAGGGACAGCCCCAGCATTTT.

This chain links TRBV30 with TRBJ2-4; weak D call: TRBD1 (6 bases). The germline V gene encodes CDR1 GTSNPN and CDR2 SVGIG (reference sequence). V was cut by 0 bases and J by 6 bases, with 6 bases left in between. The CDR3 has 12 amino acids. CDR3 DNA: TGTGCCTGGAGTGTACAGGGAAACATTCAGTACTTC. Protein sequence: CAWSVQGNIQYF.

V gene TRBV6-1 combines with J gene TRBJ1-5; D gene unclear. Germline CDR1 reads MNHNS; CDR2 reads SASEGT. The V and J ends lost 6 bases and 4 bases respectively, with 10 bases between them. CDR3 size: 13 residues. The CDR3 sequence is CASRLTSNQPQHF. CDR3 nucleotide sequence: TGTGCCAGCAGACTAACGAGTAATCAGCCCCAGCATTTT.

The chain links TRBV13 to TRBJ2-7, with TRBD1 matching over 7 bases. After removal of 6 bases from V and 6 bases from J, the junction contained 11 bases not matched to a gene. This CDR3 has 14 residues. CDR1 is PRHDT and CDR2 is FYEKMQ in the germline V gene (reference sequence). Here the CDR3 reads CASSSDRELVEQYF. The CDR3 DNA is TGTGCCAGCAGTTCTGACAGGGAGTTAGTCGAGCAGTACTTC.

The chain couples TRBV5-1 to TRBJ2-7; D is perhaps TRBD1 (6 bases). Per the germline V gene, CDR1 is SGHRS and CDR2 is YFSETQ. Trimming took 5 bases from V and 2 from J, leaving 14 bases between them. The CDR3 is made up of 14 amino acids. CDR3 bases: TGCGCCAGCAGTTGGGGACACCCCGCCTACGAGCAGTACTTC. This translates into CASSWGHPAYEQYF.